This is a list of T cell receptor beta chains from one sample in a study of neurological immune-mediated disorders. TCRdb itself ran the 5' RACE reads through MiXCR, one entry per CDR3 protein. The repertoire holds about 53,000 distinct CDR3 sequences, with 7% to 9% as singletons. The sequencing sample was made of PBMCs. These receptors were collected from a middle-aged woman in good health. The CDR3 runs from the conserved cysteine through the conserved F or W.

v_call: TRBV29-1; cdr3_aa: CSVGTDEQFF
v_call: TRBV3-1; cdr3_aa: CASSQAERAEAFF
v_call: TRBV20-1; cdr3_aa: CSAPGSRGGRGETQYF
v_call: TRBV15; cdr3_aa: CATSRGGLQIAKNIQYF
v_call: TRBV7-9; cdr3_aa: CASSLEVSTDTQYF
v_call: TRBV6-5; cdr3_aa: CASSSGYSYEQYF
v_call: TRBV2; cdr3_aa: CASSFQLAGCVYNEQFF
v_call: TRBV6-5; cdr3_aa: CASSYSDNTEAFF
v_call: TRBV6-5; cdr3_aa: CASLKRGRGNSPLHF
v_call: TRBV27; cdr3_aa: CASRNINPEVNYGYTF
v_call: TRBV6-6; cdr3_aa: CASSFNLGQAEAFF
v_call: TRBV20-1; cdr3_aa: CSARDGRVNTGELFF
v_call: TRBV20-1; cdr3_aa: CSASPASGKYNEQFF
v_call: TRBV20-1; cdr3_aa: CSARDGSSNQPQHF
v_call: TRBV20-1; cdr3_aa: CSARLFPASYEQYF
v_call: TRBV14; cdr3_aa: CASSQDGADSYEQYF
v_call: TRBV20-1; cdr3_aa: CSAKEVGGNIQYF
v_call: TRBV12-3/TRBV12-4; cdr3_aa: CASSFRRSNEQFF
v_call: TRBV20-1; cdr3_aa: CSARPIQGAGTEAFF
v_call: TRBV5-1; cdr3_aa: CASSLALGLANTGELFF
v_call: TRBV6-5; cdr3_aa: CASSYGGENTEAFF
v_call: TRBV7-3; cdr3_aa: CASSSAVGGEQYF
v_call: TRBV6-2/TRBV6-3; cdr3_aa: CASSRAHF
v_call: TRBV20-1; cdr3_aa: CSAGRGSNQPQHF
v_call: TRBV7-7; cdr3_aa: CASRGTARETQYF
v_call: TRBV5-1; cdr3_aa: CASSRKAGQETQYF
v_call: TRBV14; cdr3_aa: CASSPGQMNTEAFF
v_call: TRBV6-5; cdr3_aa: CASSPLTGGYGYTF
v_call: TRBV20-1; cdr3_aa: CSALGQGGETQYF
v_call: TRBV6-5; cdr3_aa: CASSYSRDPSYGYTF
v_call: TRBV5-5; cdr3_aa: CASSFGGPYEQYF
v_call: TRBV7-2; cdr3_aa: CASSQSSNSNQPQHF
v_call: TRBV29-1; cdr3_aa: CSVESGSYEQYF
v_call: TRBV10-2; cdr3_aa: CASSIQGQVNYGYTF
v_call: TRBV24-1; cdr3_aa: CATRGQLTDTQYF
v_call: TRBV7-2; cdr3_aa: CASSPRVRADTQYF
v_call: TRBV4-2; cdr3_aa: CASSPGQNNEKLFF
v_call: TRBV7-9; cdr3_aa: CASSLTMSSYNEQFF
v_call: TRBV4-3; cdr3_aa: CASSQTPDRGGINFLSYNEQFF
v_call: TRBV7-2; cdr3_aa: CASSPGIGNTIYF
v_call: TRBV24-1; cdr3_aa: CATSPTWGNEQFF
v_call: TRBV7-2; cdr3_aa: CASSLSRIGTEAFF
v_call: TRBV10-3; cdr3_aa: CAISEFPNTEAFF
v_call: TRBV6-4; cdr3_aa: CASSLREYTEAFF
v_call: TRBV9; cdr3_aa: CASSPNNYGYTF
v_call: TRBV12-3/TRBV12-4; cdr3_aa: CASSPRGGPQPQHF
v_call: TRBV9; cdr3_aa: CASRPSEGARSEQFF
v_call: TRBV7-9; cdr3_aa: CASSRPGGNTIYF
v_call: TRBV4-1; cdr3_aa: CASSPQGGSLFTDTQYF
v_call: TRBV6-1; cdr3_aa: CASSVNYEQYF
v_call: TRBV4-3; cdr3_aa: CASSQDYAGLNSPLHF
v_call: TRBV5-6; cdr3_aa: CASSFVGTTNYGYTF
v_call: TRBV7-2; cdr3_aa: CASSLTGAGELFF